One sample yielded the 12 T cell receptor beta chains listed below, sequenced in a study of blood T cell repertoires in COVID-19. Method: immunoSEQ multiplex PCR; TCRdb's copy keeps in-frame clones and lacks some. The table lists 140,000 to 150,000 clones, 80% to 90% of them singletons, with around 10% in the top ten. The sample consisted of PBMCs or T cells enriched from blood (not recorded which). The receptor source for this set is a man between 60 and 75 years old who had recovered from COVID-19.

The chain has TRBV2 and TRBJ2-1, with D possibly being TRBD1 (5 bases). This CDR3 comprises 15 residues. CDR1 and CDR2 from the germline V gene are SNHLY and FYNNEI. V lost 4 bases and J lost 6, with 16 bases in between. The CDR3 DNA reads TGTGCCAGCAGTGCTGCCAGGGCCGGCGCCAATGAGCAGTTCTTC. It codes for CASSAARAGANEQFF.

The chain links TRBV10-3 to TRBJ2-7; 9 bases line up with TRBD1. The length of the CDR3 is 15 residues. Germline V gives CDR1 ENHRY, CDR2 SYGVKD. The J segment lost 3 bases and the V segment lost 7 bases, leaving 10 bases of the junction unmatched. The CDR3 region is CAIKPQGARFYEQYF. The CDR3 nucleotides are TGTGCCATCAAACCACAGGGGGCGAGATTCTACGAGCAGTACTTC.

The chain recombines TRBV28 with TRBJ1-2, with 9 bases matching TRBD1. Germline assignment: CDR1 MDHEN and CDR2 SYDVKM. The CDR3 consists of 14 residues. V was pared by 7 bases and J by 2 bases, with 5 bases of the junction left unmatched. The CDR3 DNA sequence: TGTGCCAGCACCCTCACAGGGGGCAACTATGGCTACACCTTC. It translates to CASTLTGGNYGYTF.

The chain carries TRBV7-9 and TRBJ1-6, with D maybe TRBD1 (6 bases). V lost 3 bases, J lost 9 bases, and 21 bases lay in between. This CDR3 region has 17 residues. Germline CDR1 SEHNR, CDR2 FQNEAQ (reference sequence). CDR3: CASSLSSGASLGSPLHF. CDR3 bases: TGTGCCAGCAGCTTGTCCTCAGGGGCGAGCCTAGGTTCACCCCTCCACTTT.

The chain carries TRBV5-1 and TRBJ1-2; D might be TRBD1 (6 bases). This CDR3 contains 14 residues. CDR1 is SGHRS and CDR2 is YFSETQ in the germline V gene. V was clipped by 4 bases and J by 4 bases, with 14 bases between them. The CDR3 here is CASSPTGTSYGYTF. The CDR3 nucleotides are TGCGCCAGCAGCCCCACCGGGACATCCTATGGCTACACCTTC.

Concerning this clone: The sample has other DNA sequences that encode this CDR3 too. The chain is built from TRBV28 and TRBJ2-3; 8 bases map to TRBD2. CDR3 size: 15 residues. The J segment lost 1 base and the V segment lost 2 bases, leaving 2 bases of the junction unmatched. Germline CDR1 is MDHEN and CDR2 is SYDVKM. CDR3 sequence: CASSLLAGGTDTQYF. CDR3 nucleotides: TGTGCCAGCAGTTTACTAGCGGGCGGCACAGATACGCAGTATTTT.

This rearrangement joins TRBV12-3 or TRBV12-4 to TRBJ2-5; D might be TRBD2 (7 bases). This CDR3 region has 13 residues. Trimming pared 3 bases from V and 5 bases from J, leaving 10 bases between. The CDR3 DNA sequence: TGTGCCAGCAGTTTTGGGGGGGCCGAGACCCAGTACTTC. Translation: CASSFGGAETQYF.

The chain uses TRBV30 and TRBJ1-4; D may be TRBD1 (5 bases). CDR1 GTSNPN and CDR2 SVGIG come from the germline V gene (reference sequence). With 2 bases removed from V and 6 bases from J, the gap between germline ends came to 16 bases. The CDR3 is 15 residues long. CDR3 in DNA: TGTGCCTGGAGTCCGACTCGGTGGGGGGATGAAAAACTGTTTTTT. Translated, it gives CAWSPTRWGDEKLFF.

Only a few counts were recorded for this clone. V and J are TRBV29-1 and TRBJ1-1; D is unresolved. The CDR3 consists of 12 residues. V lost 6 bases to trimming and J lost 1 base, with 9 bases between them. Germline loops: CDR1 SQVTM, CDR2 ANQGSEA. In nucleotides, the CDR3 is TGCAGCGTCGTCAGGAAGAACACTGAAGCTTTCTTT. Translation: CSVVRKNTEAFF.

The V call is TRBV7-8, the J call TRBJ2-1, with TRBD1 identical over 9 bases. Germline CDR1 SGHVS, CDR2 FQNEAQ. The CDR3 spans 18 residues. J was trimmed by 6 bases and V by 0 bases; bases with no gene match: 12. The CDR3 DNA reads as TGTGCCAGCAGCTTAGCATACAGGGGGACAGGGTTTGTCAATGAGCAGTTCTTC. Encoded protein: CASSLAYRGTGFVNEQFF.

The chain carries TRBV30 and TRBJ1-6; 8 bases match TRBD1. The length of the CDR3 is 13 residues. The V gene's germline CDR1 is GTSNPN and CDR2 SVGIG (reference sequence). Trimming removed 5 bases from V and 7 bases from J; junction bases left unmatched: 4. This CDR3 is CAWEGQGNSPLHF. DNA of the CDR3: TGTGCCTGGGAAGGACAGGGAAATTCACCCCTCCACTTT. The full variable domain, completed using reference TRBV30 and TRBJ1-6, is SQTIHQWPATLVQPVGSPLSLECTVEGTSNPNLYWYRQAAGRGLQLLFYSVGIGQISSEVPQNLSASRPQDRQFILSSKKLLLSDSGFYLCAWEGQGNSPLHFGNGTRLTVT.

The rearrangement uses TRBV28 and TRBJ1-3; no firm D call. Germline CDR1 MDHEN, CDR2 SYDVKM. With 5 bases removed from V and 0 bases from J, the gap between germline ends came to 11 bases. CDR3 length: 15 amino acids. The CDR3 reads CASSRDNISGNTIYF. CDR3 DNA: TGTGCCAGCAGTCGTGACAATATCTCTGGAAACACCATATATTTT.